This T cell receptor (beta chain) was observed in a study of OX40 agonist ivuxolimab in advanced cancers. Study-level information: Ivuxolimab doses were 0.01, 0.1, 0.3, 1.5, 3 or 10 mg/kg every 2 weeks.

This clone was counted between two and nine times. Sequencing used immunoSEQ multiplex PCR; TCRdb keeps in-frame clones, though not all of them. The sample records about 62,000 clones, about four fifths being singletons. Germline assignment: CDR1 SGHTA and CDR2 FQGNSA. V dropped 5 bases and J dropped 1; count of bases not matched to a gene: 8. The CDR3 length is 15 residues. The rearrangement uses TRBV7-2 and TRBJ2-7, with 7 bases aligning to TRBD1. The sample consisted of CD4+ or CD8+ T cells sorted from blood, taken in a trial of the OX40 agonist ivuxolimab. The clonotype comes from an adult with an advanced solid tumor such as melanoma, head and neck, liver or kidney cancer. The DNA of the CDR3 is TGTGCCAGCAGCAACTCCGGGACAGAGTCCTACGAGCAGTACTTC. Protein product: CASSNSGTESYEQYF.